This T cell receptor beta chain emerged from a study of T cells after yellow fever vaccination. TCRdb analysed the 5' RACE reads with MiXCR anew, one entry per CDR3 protein. The table shows hundreds of thousands of distinct CDR3 sequences, with roughly 14% occurring only once. CDR1 and CDR2 from the germline V gene are SGHVS and FQNEAQ. The V gene end was trimmed by 4 bases and the J gene end by 9 bases; junction bases not matched to a gene: 12. CDR3 length equals 15 residues. J is TRBJ2-1 and V is TRBV7-8, with 7 bases matching TRBD1. Sequenced material: PBMCs, taken on the day of the yellow fever booster vaccination. This receptor was taken from a man between 25 and 39 years old who received the YFV17D yellow fever vaccine. In nucleotides, the CDR3 is TGTGCCAGCAGCTCCAGGACAGGCCGCGTAGCTGAGCAGTTCTTC. Translation: CASSSRTGRVAEQFF.